The sequence of this T cell receptor (beta chain) was determined in a study of cytomegalovirus exposure and HLA in healthy donors. Study details: About 79% of several hundred genotyped donors fell in the Caucasian-associated ancestry cluster. Points from the study as a whole: TCR beta chains associated with HLA were, in a later analysis, more clonally expanded than equally common others.

V lost 5 bases to trimming and J lost 4 bases; unmatched junction nucleotides: 7. This CDR3 is 14 amino acids long. Per the germline V gene, CDR1 is MNHNS and CDR2 is SASEGT. Primers for the PCR totalled 60 Vbeta and 13 Jbeta. Profiled with immunoSEQ multiplex PCR; TCRdb holds only in-frame clones, not every one. The sample yields roughly 160,000 clones, 70% to 80% seen once. For this clone: Antigen: not known.

The V call is TRBV6-1, the J call TRBJ1-2, with 7 bases fitting TRBD1. The sequence was obtained from a man aged 18 to 29 in good health and CMV-seropositive. Sequenced input: PBMCs. This CDR3 reads CASSPTGLAYGYTF. In nucleotides, the CDR3 is TGTGCCAGCAGTCCGACAGGGCTGGCCTATGGCTACACCTTC.